A selection of T cell receptor beta chains follows, all from one sample in a study of beta chain features in type 1 diabetes. TCRdb keeps only in-frame clones here, not all; method: immunoSEQ multiplex PCR. The top ten hold 0.5% of the sample, which has about 160,000 clones, over 6% seen once. Sequences were obtained from central memory CD4+ T cells from blood. The receptors were sampled from a man aged 18 to 29 with type 1 diabetes. Each CDR3 is given with its conserved first and last residue. D genes are given only for firm matches. The size of a clone is reported for some rows only, either as once, few or many, or as a class for expanded clones.

clone_size d_call j_call v_call cdr3_nt cdr3_aa
NA NA TRBJ1-5 TRBV28 TGTGCCAGCAGTTCCTCTCCCATCGGTCACTTGGATCAGCCCCAGCATTTT CASSSSPIGHLDQPQHF
NA NA TRBJ2-6 TRBV2 TGTGCCAGCAGCCGACAGGACTCTGGGGCCAACGTCCTGACTTTC CASSRQDSGANVLTF
many NA TRBJ2-4 TRBV29-1 TGCAGCGTTGACACGGGGGCCAAAAACATTCAGTACTTC CSVDTGAKNIQYF
few TRBD2 TRBJ2-5 TRBV18 TGTGCCAGCTCACCGGGACTACAAGAGACCCAGTACTTC CASSPGLQETQYF
few TRBD2 TRBJ2-1 TRBV7-9 TGTGCCAGCAGCTCTATAGCGGGAAACTACAATGAGCAGTTCTTC CASSSIAGNYNEQFF
NA TRBD1 TRBJ2-7 TRBV30 TGTGCCTCGAACCGGGACAGGAGAGCCTACGAGCAGTACTTC CASNRDRRAYEQYF
NA NA TRBJ2-7 TRBV19 TGTGCCAGTAGTTTGGGCGGGACTCGCGAGCAGTACTTC CASSLGGTREQYF
NA NA TRBJ1-1 TRBV6-6 TGTGCCAGCAGCTCCGACAGAGTTCAATTTGAAGCTTTCTTT CASSSDRVQFEAFF
NA TRBD1 TRBJ1-2 TRBV7-2 TGTGCCAGCAGCACGTCGACAGGGATTAACTATGGCTACACCTTC CASSTSTGINYGYTF
NA NA TRBJ1-2 TRBV5-1 TGCGCCAGCAGCCCTTTTGAAGGGGGTGGCTACACCTTC CASSPFEGGGYTF
NA NA TRBJ2-1 TRBV28 TGTGCCAGCAGCCTACTCACCGCGAGCTCCTACAATGAGCAGTTCTTC CASSLLTASSYNEQFF
few TRBD1 TRBJ2-7 TRBV25-1 TGTGCCAGCAGAGTGGCCGGGACAGGGATTCACGAGCAGTACTTC CASRVAGTGIHEQYF
NA TRBD1 TRBJ2-5 TRBV28 TGTGCCAGCAGTGAAACAGGGGCTCACCAAGAGACCCAGTACTTC CASSETGAHQETQYF
few TRBD1 TRBJ1-2 TRBV2 TGTGCCAGCACCCGGGGTGGGACAGAAGCTAACTATGGCTACACCTTC CASTRGGTEANYGYTF
many TRBD1 TRBJ2-1 TRBV7-9 TGTGCCAGCAGCCAGGGGACAGGCGGTGTCAATGAGCAGTTCTTC CASSQGTGGVNEQFF
NA NA TRBJ2-5 TRBV5-1 TGCGCCAGCAGCTTTCTCCCTCAGGGACAAGAGACCCAGTACTTC CASSFLPQGQETQYF
NA TRBD1 TRBJ2-7 TRBV2 TGTGCCAGCCAGACAGGGGCTGGGGGGGAGCAGTACTTC CASQTGAGGEQYF
few TRBD2 TRBJ2-3 TRBV6-5 TGTGCCAGCAGTTACTCTTCGCGGGGGGGCGGAGATACGCAGTATTTT CASSYSSRGGGDTQYF
few NA TRBJ1-4 TRBV30 TGTGCCTGGAGTGTAGACAGTACTAATGAAAAACTGTTTTTT CAWSVDSTNEKLFF
few NA TRBJ2-7 TRBV7-9 TGTGCCAGCAGCTATGACTCGAACTCCTACGAGCAGTACTTC CASSYDSNSYEQYF
NA NA TRBJ2-7 TRBV5-1 TGCGCCAGCAGCCCCTCAAGCGGGCGGTTGTCCTCCGAGCAGTACTTC CASSPSSGRLSSEQYF
NA TRBD2 TRBJ2-3 TRBV28 TGTGCCAGCAGCCTGGGACTAGCGGTTTATTTT CASSLGLAVYF
few TRBD1 TRBJ2-6 TRBV6-6 TGTGCCAGCAGGAAGGGACAGAACTCTGGGGCCAACGTCCTGACTTTC CASRKGQNSGANVLTF
few TRBD2 TRBJ2-3 TRBV5-1 TGCGCCAGCAGCGAATCCGGGACTACCGTGGGGGTGGTGACAGATACGCAGTATTTT CASSESGTTVGVVTDTQYF
few NA TRBJ2-4 TRBV18 TGTGCCAGCTCACCACCGAACATAGCCAAAAACATTCAGTACTTC CASSPPNIAKNIQYF
few TRBD2 TRBJ2-5 TRBV9 TGTGCCAGCAGCGTAGCTCCGGGGGACTACGACTCCCAAGAGACCCAGTACTTC CASSVAPGDYDSQETQYF
few TRBD2 TRBJ2-3 TRBV7-8 TGTGCCAGCAGCTTAGCGAGACTAGCGGACACAGATACGCAGTATTTT CASSLARLADTDTQYF
NA TRBD2 TRBJ2-7 TRBV7-2 TGTGCCAGCAGCTTAGCTAGCGGGAGCCCCGAGCAGTACTTC CASSLASGSPEQYF
few NA TRBJ2-5 TRBV11-2 TGTGCCAGCAGCTTGGTGGGGACAACACCGGGGGAGACCCAGTACTTC CASSLVGTTPGETQYF